This is a list of T cell receptor beta chains from one sample in a study of blood T cell repertoires in COVID-19. The method was immunoSEQ multiplex PCR; TCRdb's version includes in-frame clones alone and lacks a portion of them. The data contain fewer than 70,000 clones, about 86% of them seen just once; the ten biggest clones take up 1.4% to 1.5%. The sequencing sample was made of peripheral blood. The receptors derive from a woman aged 55-70 years with acute or convalescent COVID-19. The CDR3 runs from the conserved cysteine through the conserved F or W. The D gene is left open where the match is weak. A row's size may be missing; if present it is once, few, many or a size class.

v_call	clone_size	d_call	j_call	cdr3_nt	cdr3_aa
TRBV10-3	once	TRBD2	TRBJ2-2	TGTGCCATCAGTGCGACAATCGGCGGGAGGCACCCGAACACCGGGGAGCTGTTTTTT	CAISATIGGRHPNTGELFF
TRBV18	-	-	TRBJ1-1	TGTGCCAGCTCACCCCGCCAGGGGTGGGGGATAATGAACACTGAAGCTTTCTTT	CASSPRQGWGIMNTEAFF
TRBV5-6	-	-	TRBJ2-5	TGTGCCAGCAGCTCGGCAGGGATAGTCCAAGAGACCCAGTACTTC	CASSSAGIVQETQYF
TRBV2	-	-	TRBJ1-2	TGTGCCAGCAGGGTTCTAGGGAGTGGCTACACCTTC	CASRVLGSGYTF
TRBV7-2	-	TRBD1	TRBJ1-6	TGTGCCAGCAGCCGGACCGGGACAGCGTATTCACCCCTCCACTTT	CASSRTGTAYSPLHF
TRBV5-4	-	-	TRBJ2-5	TGTGCCAGCAGCTTGGGGACAGTGGTCCAAGAGACCCAGTACTTC	CASSLGTVVQETQYF
TRBV7-9	-	-	TRBJ1-3	TGTGCCAGCAGCCGCAAGCGGAGATTTGGAAACACCATATATTTT	CASSRKRRFGNTIYF
TRBV6-1	once	TRBD1	TRBJ1-2	TGTGCCAGCAGTGACCGGACAGGGCTTACCACGGGCTACACCTTC	CASSDRTGLTTGYTF
TRBV6-5	-	-	TRBJ1-2	TGTGCCAGCACCCGACAGGTTGGGAATGGCTACACCTTC	CASTRQVGNGYTF
TRBV4-1	-	-	TRBJ1-2	TGCGCCAGCCAGGGGAGCTATGGCTACACCTTC	CASQGSYGYTF
TRBV7-9	-	-	TRBJ2-5	TGTGCCAGCAGCTTATACCCCCAGGGGCAAGAGACCCAGTACTTC	CASSLYPQGQETQYF
TRBV5-8	few	-	TRBJ1-2	TGTGCCAGCAGCCCTGTGCAGGTCTATGGCTACACCTTC	CASSPVQVYGYTF
TRBV7-3	-	TRBD2	TRBJ2-7	TGTGCCAGCAGCGCGACTAGCGGGAGTTCCGAGCAGTACTTC	CASSATSGSSEQYF
TRBV4-1	-	-	TRBJ1-5	TGCGCCAGCAGCCCTGTGTGGTTCGAGGGACAACAGCCCCAGCATTTT	CASSPVWFEGQQPQHF
TRBV4-1	once	TRBD2	TRBJ2-5	TGCGCCAGCAGCCGTGGTAGCGGGACCCTCCAAGAGACCCAGTACTTC	CASSRGSGTLQETQYF
TRBV5-4	-	-	TRBJ1-1	TGTGCCAGCAGCCTGGACTCTTTTATGAACACTGAAGCTTTCTTT	CASSLDSFMNTEAFF
TRBV2	-	TRBD2	TRBJ2-5	TGTGCCAGCGGGCCCCCTCCGGGACTAGCGGGAGTCCCCCAAGAGACCCAGTACTTC	CASGPPPGLAGVPQETQYF
TRBV7-6	-	-	TRBJ1-2	TGTGCCAGCAGCTTAAGTAGGGGAGGGGTCTATGGCTACACCTTC	CASSLSRGGVYGYTF
TRBV20-1	-	-	TRBJ2-3	TGCAGTGCTAGTCCTCTTACAGATACGCAGTATTTT	CSASPLTDTQYF
TRBV18	-	TRBD2	TRBJ2-1	TGTGCCAGCTCACCCTGGGGACTAGCGGGAGGAGAGCGACACAATGAGCAGTTCTTC	CASSPWGLAGGERHNEQFF
TRBV7-8	-	-	TRBJ1-5	TGTGCCAGCAGTTATGGGACACAGGGAAGCAATCAGCCCCAGCATTTT	CASSYGTQGSNQPQHF
TRBV7-9	-	-	TRBJ1-3	TGTGCCAGCAGCTTAGCGCAGCCGGGAGGTTCCGGAAACACCATATATTTT	CASSLAQPGGSGNTIYF
TRBV5-1	-	TRBD2	TRBJ2-5	TGCGCCAGCAGGGGAGGGCGACTAGCGGGAGTAGAGACCCAGTACTTC	CASRGGRLAGVETQYF
TRBV28	-	-	TRBJ1-5	TGTGCCAGCAGTTTATCCCGGCGGGGGGTAAGCAATCAGCCCCAGCATTTT	CASSLSRRGVSNQPQHF
TRBV9	-	TRBD2	TRBJ2-5	TGTGCCAGCAGCGTAGCAGCTAGCGGGAGTCGGGAGACCCAGTACTTC	CASSVAASGSRETQYF
TRBV3-1/TRBV3-2	-	TRBD2	TRBJ2-5	TGTGCCAGCAGCCGGAGAGGAGCGGGAGAGTTGGAGACCCAGTACTTC	CASSRRGAGELETQYF
TRBV12-3/TRBV12-4	-	TRBD1	TRBJ1-1	TGTGCCAGCCAGGGGGTTATGGACACTGAAGCTTTCTTT	CASQGVMDTEAFF